This TCR beta chain was obtained from a study of long-term antiretroviral therapy in people with HIV. Study findings and constraints: HIV repertoires showed narrower CDR3 length ranges than controls. Repertoire dominance by clones expanded before ART was seen at all time points. Relative to transplant donor controls, diversity remained lower despite increasing after ART.

Details on this clone: Its target is not known.

Each donor had at least one pre-ART and at least two post-ART PBMC samples. CDR1 LNHNV and CDR2 YYDKDF come from the germline V gene (reference sequence). With 2 bases removed from V and 8 bases from J, the gap between germline ends came to 19 bases. The CDR3 is 16 residues long. Assay version v3.0 of immunoSEQ was used, and it was run at survey level. Only in-frame clones appear in the TCRdb table, and some are missing; sequencing was by immunoSEQ multiplex PCR. Here the sample spans approximately 26,000 clones, approximately 85% being singletons. This sample comprised unsorted PBMCs, obtained 2.9 years after starting antiretroviral therapy. The sequence came from a man between 50 and 59 years old with HIV. V is TRBV15 and J is TRBJ2-1; D is unresolved. The CDR3 loop is CATSRIPPPTSHEQFF. DNA for the CDR3: TGTGCCACCAGCAGAATACCCCCCCCCACAAGTCATGAGCAGTTCTTC.